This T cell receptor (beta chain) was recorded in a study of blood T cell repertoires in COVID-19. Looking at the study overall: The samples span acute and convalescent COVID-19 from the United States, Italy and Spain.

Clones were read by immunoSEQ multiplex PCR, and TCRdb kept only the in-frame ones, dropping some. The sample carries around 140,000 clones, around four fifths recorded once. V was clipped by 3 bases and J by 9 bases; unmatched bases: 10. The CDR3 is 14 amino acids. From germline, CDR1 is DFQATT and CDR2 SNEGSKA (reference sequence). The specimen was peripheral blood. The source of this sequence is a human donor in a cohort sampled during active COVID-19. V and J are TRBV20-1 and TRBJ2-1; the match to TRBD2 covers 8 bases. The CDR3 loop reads CSASNSGSFGEQFF. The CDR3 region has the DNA TGCAGTGCTAGTAACAGCGGGAGTTTCGGTGAGCAGTTCTTC.